This is a list of T cell receptor beta chains from one sample in a study of T cell changes during pregnancy in multiple sclerosis. Generated by immunoSEQ multiplex PCR, the TCRdb table keeps only in-frame clones and is missing some. The table records more than 70,000 clones, more than 85% of them present only once. The material sequenced was peripheral blood, taken before pregnancy. These receptors came from a female donor with multiple sclerosis, enrolled in a pregnancy study. Each CDR3 is given with its conserved first and last residue. The order of the fields is CDR3 DNA, CDR3 protein, J gene, D gene, V gene, clone size. A D gene is named only where the DNA matches it firmly. Only some rows state a clone size, as once, few, many or a class for expanded clones.

CDR3nt: TGTGCCAGCGTTAAGATTTTGGGACAGCTTCACACCGGGGAGCTGTTTTTT
CDR3aa: CASVKILGQLHTGELFF
j_gene: TRBJ2-2
d_gene: TRBD1
v_gene: TRBV11-3
abundance: .

CDR3nt: TGTGCCACCAGCAGAGATGGTCCAGCGGTCTCCTACAATGAGCAGTTCTTC
CDR3aa: CATSRDGPAVSYNEQFF
j_gene: TRBJ2-1
d_gene: .
v_gene: TRBV15
abundance: .

CDR3nt: TGTGCCAGCTCGGGGGGAGACAGTGACCCGGGTTTGGATGAGCAGTTCTTC
CDR3aa: CASSGGDSDPGLDEQFF
j_gene: TRBJ2-1
d_gene: TRBD2
v_gene: TRBV28
abundance: .

CDR3nt: TGTGCCAGCAGTACGGACAGGGGCGCCTTAGTCGGTTATGGCTACACCTTC
CDR3aa: CASSTDRGALVGYGYTF
j_gene: TRBJ1-2
d_gene: TRBD1
v_gene: TRBV2
abundance: .

CDR3nt: TGTGCCAGCAGTTCCGATGGGCCGCGGGCGTCCTACGAGCAGTACTTC
CDR3aa: CASSSDGPRASYEQYF
j_gene: TRBJ2-7
d_gene: .
v_gene: TRBV27
abundance: .

CDR3nt: TGCAGCGTTGATCAAACAGGGGTTGGGTATGAGGCAACTTTCTTT
CDR3aa: CSVDQTGVGYEATFF
j_gene: TRBJ1-1
d_gene: TRBD1
v_gene: TRBV29-1
abundance: .

CDR3nt: TGTGCCAGCAGCCCGAGCCCGGCGACAGATCCATCCTACAATGAGCAGTTCTTC
CDR3aa: CASSPSPATDPSYNEQFF
j_gene: TRBJ2-1
d_gene: .
v_gene: TRBV9
abundance: .

CDR3nt: TGTGCCAGCACCAAAGGAGGGAGTATCTACAATGAGCAGTTCTTC
CDR3aa: CASTKGGSIYNEQFF
j_gene: TRBJ2-1
d_gene: .
v_gene: TRBV9
abundance: .

CDR3nt: TGTGCCAGCAGTGAATATGGGGGAGGCGGCGGAAGAAATGAGCAGTTCTTC
CDR3aa: CASSEYGGGGGRNEQFF
j_gene: TRBJ2-1
d_gene: .
v_gene: TRBV6-1
abundance: .

CDR3nt: TGTGCCAGCAGCTTAGTACTCGCTGACACAGATACGCAGTATTTT
CDR3aa: CASSLVLADTDTQYF
j_gene: TRBJ2-3
d_gene: .
v_gene: TRBV7-2
abundance: .

CDR3nt: TGTGCCAGCAGCCCCGCGGAGGGTCCCACCTACGAGCAGTACTTC
CDR3aa: CASSPAEGPTYEQYF
j_gene: TRBJ2-7
d_gene: .
v_gene: TRBV16
abundance: .

CDR3nt: TGTGCCAGCAGCTTAGGGAGTGACACTGAAGCTTTCTTT
CDR3aa: CASSLGSDTEAFF
j_gene: TRBJ1-1
d_gene: .
v_gene: TRBV7-8
abundance: .

CDR3nt: TGCGCCAGCAGCCAAGATAAGCGGGAGCAGTACTTC
CDR3aa: CASSQDKREQYF
j_gene: TRBJ2-7
d_gene: .
v_gene: TRBV4-1
abundance: .

CDR3nt: TGTGCCAGCAGCTTATCGACAGGGGCGCCCCAGTTCTTC
CDR3aa: CASSLSTGAPQFF
j_gene: TRBJ2-1
d_gene: TRBD1
v_gene: TRBV7-2
abundance: .

CDR3nt: TGCGCCAGCAGGTTTACAGGGGGCAATGAGCAGTTCTTC
CDR3aa: CASRFTGGNEQFF
j_gene: TRBJ2-1
d_gene: TRBD1
v_gene: TRBV5-1
abundance: .

CDR3nt: TGCGCCAGCAGTGAGAGGGGCCTTGTAGCGGGGAGCTACGAGCAGTACTTC
CDR3aa: CASSERGLVAGSYEQYF
j_gene: TRBJ2-7
d_gene: TRBD2
v_gene: TRBV10-1
abundance: .

CDR3nt: TGTGCCAGCAGTTTATCTCCTTCAGGGGGCCCCTACGAGCAGTACTTC
CDR3aa: CASSLSPSGGPYEQYF
j_gene: TRBJ2-7
d_gene: TRBD1
v_gene: TRBV27
abundance: .

CDR3nt: TGCAGCGTTGAAGATGGGGGGAGACAGGGGCACACAGATACGCAGTATTTT
CDR3aa: CSVEDGGRQGHTDTQYF
j_gene: TRBJ2-3
d_gene: TRBD1
v_gene: TRBV29-1
abundance: .

CDR3nt: TGTGCCAGCAGCTTAGCGGAGGGGGCCGGGGGAAACACCATATATTTT
CDR3aa: CASSLAEGAGGNTIYF
j_gene: TRBJ1-3
d_gene: TRBD1
v_gene: TRBV7-6
abundance: .

CDR3nt: TGTGCCAGCAGCCCTGGGACAGGGGTTGATGGTGAAAAACTGTTTTTT
CDR3aa: CASSPGTGVDGEKLFF
j_gene: TRBJ1-4
d_gene: TRBD1
v_gene: TRBV7-6
abundance: .

CDR3nt: TGTGCCAGCGGGACTGTGAACACTGAAGCTTTCTTT
CDR3aa: CASGTVNTEAFF
j_gene: TRBJ1-1
d_gene: .
v_gene: TRBV7-2
abundance: .

CDR3nt: TGTGCCAGCTCACCTAAACAGGGAGCTGAAGCTTTCTTT
CDR3aa: CASSPKQGAEAFF
j_gene: TRBJ1-1
d_gene: .
v_gene: TRBV18
abundance: .

CDR3nt: TGTGCCAGCAGTGTTAGCGGGGGGGCTTCGAATGAGCAGTTCTTC
CDR3aa: CASSVSGGASNEQFF
j_gene: TRBJ2-1
d_gene: TRBD2
v_gene: TRBV2
abundance: .

CDR3nt: TGTGCCAGTAGTATAGGAGGCGACGAGCAGTTCTTC
CDR3aa: CASSIGGDEQFF
j_gene: TRBJ2-1
d_gene: .
v_gene: TRBV19
abundance: .

CDR3nt: TGTGCCAGCACTCAAACGTTCTCCGGGACAGCCCTCTCCAATGAGCAGTTCTTC
CDR3aa: CASTQTFSGTALSNEQFF
j_gene: TRBJ2-1
d_gene: TRBD1
v_gene: TRBV28
abundance: .

CDR3nt: TGTGCCAGCAGTTTATGGACTAGAAGTCAATTCTTC
CDR3aa: CASSLWTRSQFF
j_gene: TRBJ2-1
d_gene: .
v_gene: TRBV28
abundance: .

CDR3nt: TGCGCCAGCAGCCAAAGGACAGGGATGGGAGGGCAGTTCTTC
CDR3aa: CASSQRTGMGGQFF
j_gene: TRBJ2-1
d_gene: TRBD1
v_gene: TRBV4-3
abundance: .

CDR3nt: TGTGCCAGCAGGCGAACAGGGGCCTATGGCTACACCTTC
CDR3aa: CASRRTGAYGYTF
j_gene: TRBJ1-2
d_gene: TRBD1
v_gene: TRBV28
abundance: once

CDR3nt: TGTGCCACCAGGTCGGGAGGGGACCCCTACGAGCAGTACTTC
CDR3aa: CATRSGGDPYEQYF
j_gene: TRBJ2-7
d_gene: TRBD2
v_gene: TRBV15
abundance: .

CDR3nt: TGTGCCAGCAGTTTAGCAGGGTCAAATGAGCAGTTCTTC
CDR3aa: CASSLAGSNEQFF
j_gene: TRBJ2-1
d_gene: .
v_gene: TRBV27
abundance: .

CDR3nt: TGCGCCAGCAGCTTGGTGGGGACAGGTAAAAATGAGCAGTTCTTC
CDR3aa: CASSLVGTGKNEQFF
j_gene: TRBJ2-1
d_gene: TRBD1
v_gene: TRBV5-1
abundance: .

CDR3nt: TGCGCCAGCAGCTCTCCACTAGCGGGGGGCTCTACGCAGTATTTT
CDR3aa: CASSSPLAGGSTQYF
j_gene: TRBJ2-3
d_gene: TRBD2
v_gene: TRBV5-1
abundance: .

CDR3nt: TGTGCCAGCAGAGCGGTTTCCTACGAGCAGTACTTC
CDR3aa: CASRAVSYEQYF
j_gene: TRBJ2-7
d_gene: .
v_gene: TRBV6-5
abundance: .